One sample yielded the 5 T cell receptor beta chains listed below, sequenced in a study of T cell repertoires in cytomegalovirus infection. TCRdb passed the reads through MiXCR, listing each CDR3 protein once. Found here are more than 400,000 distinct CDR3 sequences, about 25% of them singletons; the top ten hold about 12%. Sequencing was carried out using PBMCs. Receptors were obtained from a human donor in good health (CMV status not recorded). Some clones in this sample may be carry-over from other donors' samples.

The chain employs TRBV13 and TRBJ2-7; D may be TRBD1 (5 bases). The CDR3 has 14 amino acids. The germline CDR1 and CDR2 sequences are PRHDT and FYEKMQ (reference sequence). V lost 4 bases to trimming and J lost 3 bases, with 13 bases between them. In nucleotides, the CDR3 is TGTGCCAGCAGCTCCACAACAGGACGCTACGAGCAGTACGTC. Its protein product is CASSSTTGRYEQYV.

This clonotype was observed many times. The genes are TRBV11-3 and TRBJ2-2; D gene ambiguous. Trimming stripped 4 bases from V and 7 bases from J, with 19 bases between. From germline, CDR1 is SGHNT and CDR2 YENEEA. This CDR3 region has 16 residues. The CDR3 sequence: CASSSRLGVVGGELFF. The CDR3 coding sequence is TGTGCCAGCAGCTCCCGACTCGGCGTGGTGGGCGGGGAGCTGTTTTTT.

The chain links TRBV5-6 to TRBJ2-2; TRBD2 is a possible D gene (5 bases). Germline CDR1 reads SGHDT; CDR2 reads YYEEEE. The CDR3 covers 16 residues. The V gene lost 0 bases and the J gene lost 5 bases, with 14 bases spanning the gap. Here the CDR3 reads CASSLVPSWDTGELFF. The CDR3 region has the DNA TGTGCCAGCAGCTTGGTCCCTAGCTGGGATACCGGGGAGCTGTTTTTT.

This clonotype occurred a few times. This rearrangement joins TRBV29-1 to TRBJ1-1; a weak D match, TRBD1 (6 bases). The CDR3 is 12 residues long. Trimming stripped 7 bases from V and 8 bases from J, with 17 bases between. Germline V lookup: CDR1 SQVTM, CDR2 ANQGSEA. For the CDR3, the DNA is TGCAGCGCAAACCGGGACACCAGCGAAGCTTTCTTT. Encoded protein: CSANRDTSEAFF.

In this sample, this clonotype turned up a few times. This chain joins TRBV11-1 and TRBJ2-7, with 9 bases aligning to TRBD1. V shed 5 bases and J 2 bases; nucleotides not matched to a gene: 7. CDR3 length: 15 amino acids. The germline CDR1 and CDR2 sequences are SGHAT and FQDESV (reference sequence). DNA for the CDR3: TGTGCCAGCAGCCCCCGGGACAGGGTACCCTACGAGCAGTACTTC. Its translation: CASSPRDRVPYEQYF.